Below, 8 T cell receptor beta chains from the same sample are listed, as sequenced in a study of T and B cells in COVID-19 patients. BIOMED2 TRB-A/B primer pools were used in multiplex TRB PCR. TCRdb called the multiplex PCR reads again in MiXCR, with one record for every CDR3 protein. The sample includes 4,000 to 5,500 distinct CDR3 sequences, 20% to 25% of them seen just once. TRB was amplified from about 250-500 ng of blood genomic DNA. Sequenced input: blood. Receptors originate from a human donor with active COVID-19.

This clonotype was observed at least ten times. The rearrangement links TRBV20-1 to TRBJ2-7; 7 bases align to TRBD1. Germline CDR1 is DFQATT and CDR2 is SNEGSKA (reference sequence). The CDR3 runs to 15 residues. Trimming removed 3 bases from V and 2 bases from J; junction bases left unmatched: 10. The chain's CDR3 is CSASSGQIGTYEQYF. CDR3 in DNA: TGCAGTGCTAGCTCGGGACAGATCGGTACCTACGAGCAGTACTTC.

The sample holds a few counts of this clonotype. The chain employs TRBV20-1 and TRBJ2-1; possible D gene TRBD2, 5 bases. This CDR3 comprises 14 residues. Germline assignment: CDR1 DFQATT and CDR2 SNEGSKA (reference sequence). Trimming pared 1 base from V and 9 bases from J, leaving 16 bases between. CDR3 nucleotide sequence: TGCAGTGCTAGAGCGGCGGGTGGTGATGTTGAGCAGTTCTTC. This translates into CSARAAGGDVEQFF.

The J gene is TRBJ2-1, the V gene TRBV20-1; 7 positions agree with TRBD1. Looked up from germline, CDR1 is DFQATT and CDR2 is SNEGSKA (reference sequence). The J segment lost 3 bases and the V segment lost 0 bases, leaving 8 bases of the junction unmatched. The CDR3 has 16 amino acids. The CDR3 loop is CSAREMTDRDYNEQFF. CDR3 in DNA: TGCAGTGCTAGAGAGATGACAGACAGGGACTACAATGAGCAGTTCTTC.

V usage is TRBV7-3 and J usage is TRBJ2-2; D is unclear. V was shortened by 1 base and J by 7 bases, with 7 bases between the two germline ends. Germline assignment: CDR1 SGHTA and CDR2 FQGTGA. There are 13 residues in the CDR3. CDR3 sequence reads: CASSLNQVGELFF. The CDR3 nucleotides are TGTGCCAGCAGCTTAAATCAAGTCGGGGAGCTGTTTTTT.

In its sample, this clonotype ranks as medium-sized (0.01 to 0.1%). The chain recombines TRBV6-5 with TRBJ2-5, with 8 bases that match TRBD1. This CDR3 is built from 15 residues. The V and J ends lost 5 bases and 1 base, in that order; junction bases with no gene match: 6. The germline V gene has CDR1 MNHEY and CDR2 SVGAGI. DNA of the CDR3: TGTGCCAGCAGTCACCGGGACAGGTCCCAAGAGACCCAGTACTTC. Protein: CASSHRDRSQETQYF.

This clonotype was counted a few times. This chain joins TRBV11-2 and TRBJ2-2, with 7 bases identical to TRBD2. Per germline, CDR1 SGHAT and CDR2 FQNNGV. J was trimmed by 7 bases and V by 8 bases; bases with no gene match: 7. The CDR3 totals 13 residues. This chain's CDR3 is CASPTWEGGELFF. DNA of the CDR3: TGTGCCAGCCCGACGTGGGAGGGCGGGGAGCTGTTTTTT.

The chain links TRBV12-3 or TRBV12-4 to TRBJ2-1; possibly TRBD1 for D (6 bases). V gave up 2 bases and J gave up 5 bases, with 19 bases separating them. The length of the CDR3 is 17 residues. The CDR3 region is CASSLFYWGDRNNEQFF. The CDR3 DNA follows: TGTGCCAGCAGTTTATTTTATTGGGGTGACAGGAACAATGAGCAGTTCTTC.

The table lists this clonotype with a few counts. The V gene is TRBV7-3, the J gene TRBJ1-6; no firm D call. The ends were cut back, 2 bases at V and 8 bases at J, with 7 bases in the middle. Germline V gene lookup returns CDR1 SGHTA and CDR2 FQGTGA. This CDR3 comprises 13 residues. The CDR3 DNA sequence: TGTGCCAGCAGCTTAGACACTTATTCACCCCTCCACTTT. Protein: CASSLDTYSPLHF.